This record covers a single T cell receptor (beta chain). Patients underwent thyroid surgery, and none had received any treatment before it. These data come from a study of metastatic and nonmetastatic thyroid tumors. After removal of 10 bases from V and 6 bases from J, the junction contained 18 bases not matched to a gene. Germline V gene sequence: CDR1 MNHNS, CDR2 SASEGT. CDR3 length: 17 residues. TCRdb reanalyzed the PCR reads via MiXCR. The sample contains approximately 16,000 clones, roughly 20% of which appear only once. The V call is TRBV6-1, the J call TRBJ1-4; 9 nucleotides agree with TRBD1. The receptor comes from a female donor with papillary thyroid cancer or a benign thyroid nodule (not recorded which). Some clones in this sample may be carry-over from other donors' samples. The sequenced material came from blood. As DNA, the CDR3 is TGTGCCATAAGTGAAGCGTCCCACAGGGGGCGTCATGAAAAACTGTTTTTT. The encoded protein is CAISEASHRGRHEKLFF.